A single sample gave rise to the 2 T cell receptor beta chains below, sequenced in a study of shared clonotypes between healthy human individuals. Data came from immunoSEQ multiplex PCR; TCRdb stores just in-frame clones and leaves some out. The sample has over 700,000 clones, approximately 72% seen once. Sequences were obtained from memory CD4+ T cells sorted from blood. This sample's subset: CD45RA-negative fraction. These receptors came from a woman between 25 and 40 years old in good health.

The chain is built from TRBV5-1 and TRBJ1-3, with D tentatively TRBD1 (6 bases). Trimming shortened V by 4 bases and J by 4 bases, and 18 bases separated the two germline ends. The germline gives CDR1 SGHRS, CDR2 YFSETQ. This CDR3 has 16 residues. CDR3 in DNA: TGCGCCAGCAGCAGAGAACCGGGACATCAGGGAAACACCATATATTTT. This encodes CASSREPGHQGNTIYF.

This sequence joins TRBV2 and TRBJ2-3; D is ambiguous. CDR1 SNHLY and CDR2 FYNNEI come from the germline V gene. V lost 8 bases, J lost 1 base, and 16 bases lay in between. The CDR3 is made up of 15 amino acids. The CDR3 reads CASVGGRGGTDTQYF. CDR3 nucleotides: TGTGCCAGCGTGGGCGGAAGAGGAGGCACAGATACGCAGTATTTT.